Below, 27 T cell receptor beta chains from the same sample are listed, as sequenced in a study of shared clonotypes between healthy human individuals. Assay used: immunoSEQ multiplex PCR; TCRdb lists only in-frame clones, some missing. The sample lists about 2,200,000 clones; 85% to 95% were seen once. Positively selected for CCR7, the CD45RO-negative cells used as naive CD8 cells excluded terminally differentiated effector memory CD45RA+ cells. Sample: naive CD8+ T cells from PBMCs. The source is a man between 18 and 35 years old in good health. Some clones in this sample may be carry-over from other donors' samples.

This chain links TRBV6-5 with TRBJ1-1; D not certain. The CDR3 totals 15 residues. The germline gives CDR1 MNHEY, CDR2 SVGAGI. V shed 0 bases and J shed 4 bases, with 12 bases lying between them. DNA for the CDR3: TGTGCCAGCAGTTACTCGCCCATTGGCCGCACTGAAGCTTTCTTT. Protein: CASSYSPIGRTEAFF.

Note on this clone: At the DNA level, this CDR3 is encoded by other sequences in the same sample as well. The chain is built from TRBV9 and TRBJ1-1; D is unresolved. Germline lookup yields CDR1 SGDLS and CDR2 YYNGEE. The V and J ends lost 0 bases and 1 base respectively, with 7 bases between them. This CDR3 has 14 residues. CDR3 DNA: TGTGCCAGCAGCGTAGGGAGCAAGAACACTGAAGCTTTCTTT. This codes for CASSVGSKNTEAFF.

This chain connects TRBV30 to TRBJ2-3; D may match TRBD1 or TRBD2 (7 bases each). The germline gives CDR1 GTSNPN, CDR2 SVGIG (reference sequence). The germline V and J ends were trimmed by 4 bases and 6 bases, with 17 bases remaining between them. This CDR3 is 14 amino acids long. The CDR3 here is CAWTQGGPRDTQYF. The CDR3 nucleotides read TGTGCCTGGACCCAGGGGGGGCCCCGGGATACGCAGTATTTT.

The J gene is TRBJ2-1, the V gene TRBV7-8; D call uncertain. V shed 1 base and J shed 0 bases, with 7 bases lying between them. Germline assignment: CDR1 SGHVS and CDR2 FQNEAQ. This CDR3 is 15 amino acids long. The CDR3 bases are TGTGCCAGCAGCTTAGACAAATCCTCCTACAATGAGCAGTTCTTC. The encoded protein is CASSLDKSSYNEQFF.

V and J are TRBV11-2 and TRBJ2-3; TRBD2 aligns across 8 bases. Losses at the gene ends were 3 bases for V and 6 bases for J; bases not matched to a gene: 14. Germline V gene lookup returns CDR1 SGHAT and CDR2 FQNNGV. CDR3 length: 17 amino acids. CDR3 DNA sequence: TGTGCCAGCAGCTTGGGATTAGCGGGAATCGGTATGGATACGCAGTATTTT. Protein sequence: CASSLGLAGIGMDTQYF.

V and J are TRBV7-9 and TRBJ1-1; 7 nucleotides agree with TRBD1. The CDR3 has 15 amino acids. V shed 4 bases and J 4 bases; nucleotides not matched to a gene: 9. CDR1 and CDR2 (germline): SEHNR, FQNEAQ (reference sequence). The CDR3 DNA follows: TGTGCCAGCAGCTCGTTAAAACAGGGGATCACTGAAGCTTTCTTT. Translation: CASSSLKQGITEAFF.

The CDR3 bases are TGTGCCAGCAGCCCCCTGGGGACTAGCGGGGGATACTACGAGCAGTACTTC. Protein: CASSPLGTSGGYYEQYF. The chain is built from TRBV7-7 and TRBJ2-7; 14 positions agree with TRBD2. This CDR3 is 17 amino acids long. After removal of 5 bases from V and 3 bases from J, the junction contained 9 bases not matched to a gene. CDR1 is SSHAT and CDR2 is FNYEAQ in the germline V gene (reference sequence).

This clone has only a few counts. The sample holds other DNA sequences that translate to the same CDR3. This chain links TRBV7-2 with TRBJ2-7; no clear D gene. This CDR3 has 12 residues. V lost 3 bases, J lost 0 bases, and 3 bases lay in between. Germline values: CDR1 SGHTA, CDR2 FQGNSA. In DNA, the CDR3 is TGTGCCAGCAGCTTCAGCTCCTACGAGCAGTACTTC. Protein: CASSFSSYEQYF.

The chain links TRBV4-2 to TRBJ2-7; possibly TRBD2 for D (6 bases). From germline, CDR1 is LGHNA and CDR2 YNFKEQ. V was shortened by 3 bases and J by 5 bases, with 11 bases between the two germline ends. CDR3 length equals 13 residues. CDR3 bases: TGTGCCAGCAGCCAGGGTTCGGGGGACGAGCAGTACTTC. Translation: CASSQGSGDEQYF.

The genes are TRBV9 and TRBJ2-3; TRBD2 matches at 11 bases. Germline V gives CDR1 SGDLS, CDR2 YYNGEE. V lost 4 bases, J lost 2 bases, and 24 bases stayed unmatched. The CDR3 is 22 residues long. CDR3 nucleotides: TGTGCCAGCAGCTCACCCCGGGGGCTAGCGGGAGGTATTCCTAGCACCACAGATACGCAGTATTTT. This encodes CASSSPRGLAGGIPSTTDTQYF.

V gene TRBV7-6 combines with J gene TRBJ1-5, with no clear D. Trimming stripped 2 bases from V and 4 bases from J, with 6 bases between. Germline V gives CDR1 SGHVS, CDR2 FNYEAQ. CDR3 size: 13 residues. The CDR3 bases are TGTGCCAGCAGCTTATCGGAGAATCAGCCCCAGCATTTT. Amino acids: CASSLSENQPQHF.

This sequence joins TRBV4-3 and TRBJ2-7; TRBD2 aligns across 13 bases. CDR3 size: 16 residues. CDR1 is LGHNA, CDR2 YSLEER, per germline. V was clipped by 1 base and J by 5 bases; unmatched bases: 5. CDR3 in amino acids: CASSQVSGTSGDEQYF. Written as DNA, the CDR3 is TGCGCCAGCAGCCAAGTGTCTGGGACTAGCGGGGACGAGCAGTACTTC.

This clone has a handful of counts. The genes are TRBV7-8 and TRBJ2-7, with 7 bases matching TRBD2. V trimming: 7 bases; J trimming: 3 bases; junction bases outside the gene matches: 6. This CDR3 region has 13 residues. The germline V gene has CDR1 SGHVS and CDR2 FQNEAQ. The CDR3 spells CASNPGGYYEQYF. The CDR3 DNA is TGTGCCAGCAACCCCGGGGGGTACTACGAGCAGTACTTC. Supplemented by reference TRBV7-8 and TRBJ2-7, the full variable domain reads GAGVSQSPRYKVAKRGQDVALRCDPISGHVSLFWYQQALGQGPEFLTYFQNEAQLDKSGLPSDRFFAERPEGSVSTLKIQRTQQEDSAVYLCASNPGGYYEQYFGPGTRLTVT.

The rearrangement joins TRBV7-9 to TRBJ1-5; D is perhaps TRBD1 (5 bases). The V end was cut by 1 base, the J end by 3 bases, with 10 bases between. The CDR3 is 15 residues long. Germline V gene lookup returns CDR1 SEHNR and CDR2 FQNEAQ (reference sequence). CDR3 DNA sequence: TGTGCCAGCAGCTTAGGATCAGGGACCAATCAGCCCCAGCATTTT. Translation gives CASSLGSGTNQPQHF.

In its sample, this clone was seen a few times. The chain employs TRBV28 and TRBJ1-2; TRBD1 matches at 9 bases. After removal of 2 bases from V and 8 bases from J, the junction contained 9 bases not matched to a gene. Looked up from germline, CDR1 is MDHEN and CDR2 is SYDVKM. The CDR3 extends over 15 amino acids. CDR3 bases: TGTGCCAGCAGTTTAGGCCTCGGGACAGGGTTAGGCTACACCTTC. Its translation is CASSLGLGTGLGYTF.

This clone was detected once. The gene calls are TRBV19 and TRBJ2-1; 11 nucleotides agree with TRBD2. The CDR3 is 17 residues long. The germline V gene encodes CDR1 LNHDA and CDR2 SQIVND (reference sequence). V lost 4 bases to trimming and J lost 3 bases; unmatched junction nucleotides: 8. The DNA for the CDR3 is TGTGCCAGTAGTAGACATAGCGGGAGGGCCCTCTACAATGAGCAGTTCTTC. Amino acid sequence: CASSRHSGRALYNEQFF.

This clone turned up a few times. The CDR3 DNA reads TGCGCCAGCAGCCAAGATGGGGGGGGCAATCAGCCCCAGCATTTT. The encoded protein is CASSQDGGGNQPQHF. The rearrangement links TRBV4-1 to TRBJ1-5, with D possibly TRBD1 on 5 matching bases. The length of the CDR3 is 15 residues. Trimming stripped 0 bases from V and 2 bases from J, with 8 bases between. Germline CDR1 and CDR2: MGHRA and YSYEKL.

The chain uses TRBV27 and TRBJ1-2; maybe TRBD1 (6 bases). This CDR3 has 15 residues. The V gene lost 3 bases and the J gene lost 4 bases, with 15 bases spanning the gap. Germline V gene sequence: CDR1 MNHEY, CDR2 SMNVEV (reference sequence). The CDR3 reads CASSFMGQRGYGYTF. DNA of the CDR3: TGTGCCAGCAGTTTTATGGGACAACGCGGCTATGGCTACACCTTC.

The CDR3 here is CASSLGTDNEQFF. The CDR3 coding sequence is TGTGCCAGCAGCCTCGGGACAGACAATGAGCAGTTCTTC. The V call is TRBV7-7, the J call TRBJ2-1; the match to TRBD1 covers 7 bases. The CDR3 is 13 amino acids. Germline CDR1 is SSHAT and CDR2 is FNYEAQ (reference sequence). The V segment lost 5 bases and the J segment 5 bases; nucleotides outside the gene matches: 3.

The V and J genes are TRBV29-1 and TRBJ2-7; D is perhaps TRBD2 (6 bases). The CDR3 has 14 residues. V was pared by 1 base and J by 6 bases, with 16 bases between. Germline loops: CDR1 SQVTM, CDR2 ANQGSEA. CDR3 sequence: CSVEGTLGGGEQYF. The CDR3 nucleotides read TGCAGCGTTGAAGGGACTTTGGGGGGTGGCGAGCAGTACTTC.

The CDR3 here is CASSPWTGPNYGYTF. DNA for the CDR3: TGTGCCAGCAGCCCGTGGACAGGACCTAACTATGGCTACACCTTC. The chain carries TRBV5-4 and TRBJ1-2; TRBD1 matches at 7 bases. Germline V gene sequence: CDR1 SGHNT, CDR2 YYREEE (reference sequence). The CDR3 contains 15 residues. The V gene end was trimmed by 4 bases and the J gene end by 0 bases; junction bases not matched to a gene: 6. Together with reference TRBV5-4 and TRBJ1-2, the CDR3 gives the full variable domain: ETGVTQSPTHLIKTRGQQVTLRCSSQSGHNTVSWYQQALGQGPQFIFQYYREEENGRGNFPPRFSGLQFPNYSSELNVNALELDDSALYLCASSPWTGPNYGYTFGSGTRLTVV.

This clone was detected only once. This rearrangement joins TRBV10-2 to TRBJ2-1, with 7 nucleotides matching TRBD1. The germline gives CDR1 WSHSY, CDR2 SAAADI. V shed 5 bases and J 2 bases; nucleotides not matched to a gene: 6. The CDR3 is 15 amino acids. This CDR3 is CASSSDRAAYNEQFF. In DNA form, the CDR3 reads TGCGCCAGCAGTTCAGACAGGGCGGCCTACAATGAGCAGTTCTTC.

This clone was found once. The gene calls are TRBV28 and TRBJ1-5; D gene unclear. The germline CDR1 and CDR2 sequences are MDHEN and SYDVKM. Trimming left V 6 bases short and J 3 bases short, with 18 bases between. The CDR3 has 16 amino acids. Written as DNA, the CDR3 is TGTGCCAGCAGCGGATCCACATGGGGATACAATCAGCCCCAGCATTTT. Translating gives CASSGSTWGYNQPQHF.

This chain joins TRBV11-2 and TRBJ1-1; 7 bases fit TRBD1. The CDR3 is 16 amino acids. The germline V gene encodes CDR1 SGHAT and CDR2 FQNNGV. Germline trimming cut 5 bases from V and 1 base from J; bases unmatched to any gene: 10. The DNA for the CDR3 is TGTGCCAGCAGCCTCCAGGGGGGGCGCGGGAACACTGAAGCTTTCTTT. This translates into CASSLQGGRGNTEAFF.

The chain uses TRBV13 and TRBJ1-4; D might be TRBD1 (5 bases). The V gene lost 3 bases and the J gene lost 12 bases, with 20 bases spanning the gap. This CDR3 is built from 15 residues. Germline CDR1 is PRHDT and CDR2 is FYEKMQ (reference sequence). The CDR3 DNA reads as TGTGCCAGCAGCTTTGGGACCCCCCTTCGAGGGGAACTGTTTTTT. Translating gives CASSFGTPLRGELFF.

The J gene is TRBJ1-2, the V gene TRBV19; D remains ambiguous. The CDR3 contains 16 residues. V lost 5 bases, J lost 4 bases, and 20 bases lay in between. Germline loops: CDR1 LNHDA, CDR2 SQIVND (reference sequence). CDR3 coding DNA: TGTGCCAGTAGTGGGCCCGCGGACGGGAACGCCTATGGCTACACCTTC. Translation gives CASSGPADGNAYGYTF. The variable domain in full, with the rest retrieved from reference TRBV19 and TRBJ1-2, is DGGITQSPKYLFRKEGQNVTLSCEQNLNHDAMYWYRQDPGQGLRLIYYSQIVNDFQKGDIAEGYSVSREKKESFPLTVTSAQKNPTAFYLCASSGPADGNAYGYTFGSGTRLTVV.

The chain combines TRBV4-3 with TRBJ2-3; D possibly corresponds to TRBD1 (6 bases). Germline V gene sequence: CDR1 LGHNA, CDR2 YSLEER. The CDR3 runs 16 residues. The V end was cut by 4 bases, the J end by 4 bases, with 18 bases between. CDR3: CASSPRGADRPDTQYF. The DNA of the CDR3 is TGCGCCAGCAGCCCTCGTGGGGCGGACAGACCAGATACGCAGTATTTT.